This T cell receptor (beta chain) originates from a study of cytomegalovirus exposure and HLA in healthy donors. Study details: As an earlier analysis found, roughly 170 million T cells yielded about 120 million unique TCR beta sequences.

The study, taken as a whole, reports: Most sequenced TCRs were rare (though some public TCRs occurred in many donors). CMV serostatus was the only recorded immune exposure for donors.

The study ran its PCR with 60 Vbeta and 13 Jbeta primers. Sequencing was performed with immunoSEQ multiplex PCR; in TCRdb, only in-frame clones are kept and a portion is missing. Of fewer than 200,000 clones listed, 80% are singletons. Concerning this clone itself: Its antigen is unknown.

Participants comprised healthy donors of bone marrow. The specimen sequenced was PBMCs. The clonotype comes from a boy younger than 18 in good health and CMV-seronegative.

DNA of the CDR3: TGTGCTAGTGGTTTGGGGGTAAAGGCGGTCCCCGCTCTTACGAGCGGAGTTCAAGAGACCCAGTACTTC. Its translation is CASGLGVKAVPALTSGVQETQYF. J is TRBJ2-5 and V is TRBV12-5; tentatively, D is TRBD2 (5 bases). This CDR3 spans 23 amino acids. The germline gives CDR1 LGHNT, CDR2 FRNRAP. V was pared by 1 base and J by 2 bases, with 35 bases between.